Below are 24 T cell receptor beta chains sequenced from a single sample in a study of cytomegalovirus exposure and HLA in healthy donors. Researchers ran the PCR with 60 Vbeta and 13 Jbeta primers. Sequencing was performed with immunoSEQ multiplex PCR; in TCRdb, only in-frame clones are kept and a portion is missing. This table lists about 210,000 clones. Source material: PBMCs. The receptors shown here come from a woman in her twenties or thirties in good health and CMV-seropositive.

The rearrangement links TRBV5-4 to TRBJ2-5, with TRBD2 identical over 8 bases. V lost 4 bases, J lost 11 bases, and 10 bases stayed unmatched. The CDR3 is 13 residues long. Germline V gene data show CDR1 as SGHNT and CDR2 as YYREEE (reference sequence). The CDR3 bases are TGTGCCAGCAGCCCTCCGGGACTAGAGGTTCAGTACTTC. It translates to CASSPPGLEVQYF.

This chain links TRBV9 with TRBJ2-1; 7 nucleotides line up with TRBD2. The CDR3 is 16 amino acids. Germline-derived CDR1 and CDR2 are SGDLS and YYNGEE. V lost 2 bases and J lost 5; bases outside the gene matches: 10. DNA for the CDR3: TGTGCCAGCAGCGTCGGCACGGCGGGAGTTAACAATGAGCAGTTCTTC. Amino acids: CASSVGTAGVNNEQFF.

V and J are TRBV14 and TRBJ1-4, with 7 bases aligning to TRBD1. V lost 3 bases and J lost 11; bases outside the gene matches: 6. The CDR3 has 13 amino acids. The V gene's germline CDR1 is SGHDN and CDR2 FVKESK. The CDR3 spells CASSHSGQRKLFF. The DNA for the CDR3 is TGTGCCAGCAGCCATTCGGGACAGCGGAAACTGTTTTTT.

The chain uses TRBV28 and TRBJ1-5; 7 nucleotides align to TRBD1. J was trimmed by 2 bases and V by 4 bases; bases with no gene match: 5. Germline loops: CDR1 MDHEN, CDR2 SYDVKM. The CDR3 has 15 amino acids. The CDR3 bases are TGTGCCAGCAGTTCCGCCGGGACAGGCAATCAGCCCCAGCATTTT. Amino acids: CASSSAGTGNQPQHF.

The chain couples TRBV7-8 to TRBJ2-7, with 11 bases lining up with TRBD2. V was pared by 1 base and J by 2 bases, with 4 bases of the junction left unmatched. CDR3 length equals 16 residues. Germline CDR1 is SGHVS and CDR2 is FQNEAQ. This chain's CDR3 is CASSLGLAGKPYEQYF. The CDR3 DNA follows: TGTGCCAGCAGCTTAGGACTAGCGGGAAAACCCTACGAGCAGTACTTC.

The DNA for the CDR3 is TGTGCCAGCAGCCCCAGGGGCAGGGAGACAGATACGCAGTATTTT. Protein product: CASSPRGRETDTQYF. The V gene is TRBV11-2, the J gene TRBJ2-3, with D possibly TRBD1 on 6 matching bases. V was clipped by 5 bases and J by 3 bases, with 15 bases between them. CDR1 is SGHAT, CDR2 FQNNGV, per germline. This CDR3 is 15 amino acids long. The entire variable domain, with the rest obtained from reference TRBV11-2 and TRBJ2-3, is as follows: EAGVAQSPRYKIIEKRQSVAFWCNPISGHATLYWYQQILGQGPKLLIQFQNNGVVDDSQLPKDRFSAERLKGVDSTLKIQPAKLEDSAVYLCASSPRGRETDTQYFGPGTRLTVL.

The CDR3 loop is CASSLRGSNTGELFF. CDR3 in DNA: TGTGCCAGCAGCTTAAGGGGCAGCAACACCGGGGAGCTGTTTTTT. This chain uses TRBV7-8 with TRBJ2-2; D may be TRBD1 (5 bases). The V gene's germline CDR1 is SGHVS and CDR2 FQNEAQ. Deletions cut 2 bases from V and 2 bases from J, with 9 bases between. There are 15 residues in the CDR3.

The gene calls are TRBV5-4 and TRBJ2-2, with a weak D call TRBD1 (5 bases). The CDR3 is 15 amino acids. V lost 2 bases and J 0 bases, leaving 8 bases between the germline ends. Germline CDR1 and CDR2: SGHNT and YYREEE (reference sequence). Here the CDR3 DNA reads TGTGCCAGCAGCTTTGGACATCCGAACACCGGGGAGCTGTTTTTT. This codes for CASSFGHPNTGELFF.

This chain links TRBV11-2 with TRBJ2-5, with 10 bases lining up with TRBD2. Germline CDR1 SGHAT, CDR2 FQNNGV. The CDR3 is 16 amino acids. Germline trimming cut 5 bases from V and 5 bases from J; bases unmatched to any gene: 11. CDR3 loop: CASSPGTSAFRETQYF. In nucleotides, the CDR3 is TGTGCCAGCAGCCCCGGGACTAGCGCCTTTCGGGAGACCCAGTACTTC.

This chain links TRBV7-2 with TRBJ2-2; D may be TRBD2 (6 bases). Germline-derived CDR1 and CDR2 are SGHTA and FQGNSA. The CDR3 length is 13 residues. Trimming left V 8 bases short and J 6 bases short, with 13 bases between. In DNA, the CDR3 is TGTGCCAGCGGGGTCGGGGGTCCCGGGGAGCTGTTTTTT. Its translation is CASGVGGPGELFF.

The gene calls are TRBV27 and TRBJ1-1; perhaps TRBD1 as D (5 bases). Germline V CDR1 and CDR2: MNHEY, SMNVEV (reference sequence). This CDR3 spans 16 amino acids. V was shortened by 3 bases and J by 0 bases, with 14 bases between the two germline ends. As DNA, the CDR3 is TGTGCCAGCAGTTTGACACGGGGGACCGTGAACACTGAAGCTTTCTTT. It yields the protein CASSLTRGTVNTEAFF.

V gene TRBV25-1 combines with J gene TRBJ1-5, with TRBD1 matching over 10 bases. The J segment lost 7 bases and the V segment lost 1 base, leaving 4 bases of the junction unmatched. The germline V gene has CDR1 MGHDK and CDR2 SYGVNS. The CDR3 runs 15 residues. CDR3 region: CASSELGTGDQPQHF. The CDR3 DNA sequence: TGTGCCAGCAGTGAATTGGGGACAGGGGACCAGCCCCAGCATTTT.

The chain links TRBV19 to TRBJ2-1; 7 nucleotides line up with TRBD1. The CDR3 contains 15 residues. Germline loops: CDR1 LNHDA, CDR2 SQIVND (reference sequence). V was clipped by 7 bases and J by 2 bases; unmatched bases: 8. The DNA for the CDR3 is TGTGCCAGTACCCCGACAGGGTCACCCTACAATGAGCAGTTCTTC. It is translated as CASTPTGSPYNEQFF.

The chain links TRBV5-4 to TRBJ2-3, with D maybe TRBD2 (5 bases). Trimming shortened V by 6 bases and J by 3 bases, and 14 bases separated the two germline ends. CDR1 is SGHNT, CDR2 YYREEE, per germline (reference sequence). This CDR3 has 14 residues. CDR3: CASIRGQETDTQYF. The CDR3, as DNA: TGTGCCAGCATTCGAGGGCAGGAAACAGATACGCAGTATTTT.

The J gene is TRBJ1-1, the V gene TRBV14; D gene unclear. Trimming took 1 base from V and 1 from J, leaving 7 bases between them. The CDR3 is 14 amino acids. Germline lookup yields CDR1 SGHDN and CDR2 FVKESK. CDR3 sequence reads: CASSQAPGNTEAFF. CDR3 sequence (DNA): TGTGCCAGCAGCCAAGCCCCAGGGAACACTGAAGCTTTCTTT.

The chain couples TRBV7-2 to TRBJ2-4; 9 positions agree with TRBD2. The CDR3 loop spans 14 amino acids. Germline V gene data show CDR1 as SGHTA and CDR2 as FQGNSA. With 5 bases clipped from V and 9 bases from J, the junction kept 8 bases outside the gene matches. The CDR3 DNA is TGTGCCAGCAGCGCTAGCGGGGTTTCGAGCATTCAGTACTTC. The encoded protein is CASSASGVSSIQYF.

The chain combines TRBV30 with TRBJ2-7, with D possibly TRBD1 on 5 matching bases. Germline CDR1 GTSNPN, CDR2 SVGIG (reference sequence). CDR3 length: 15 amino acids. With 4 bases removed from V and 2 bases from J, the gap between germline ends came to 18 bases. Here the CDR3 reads CAWIPDRYIPYEQYF. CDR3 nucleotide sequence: TGTGCCTGGATCCCAGACAGATATATACCCTACGAGCAGTACTTC. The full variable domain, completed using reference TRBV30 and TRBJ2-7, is SQTIHQWPATLVQPVGSPLSLECTVEGTSNPNLYWYRQAAGRGLQLLFYSVGIGQISSEVPQNLSASRPQDRQFILSSKKLLLSDSGFYLCAWIPDRYIPYEQYFGPGTRLTVT.

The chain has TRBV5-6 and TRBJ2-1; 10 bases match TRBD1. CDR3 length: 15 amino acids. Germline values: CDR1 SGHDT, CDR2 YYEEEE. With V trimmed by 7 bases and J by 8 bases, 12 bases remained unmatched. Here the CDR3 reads CASFAGTGEFYEQFF. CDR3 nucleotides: TGTGCCAGCTTCGCCGGGACAGGGGAATTCTATGAGCAGTTCTTC.

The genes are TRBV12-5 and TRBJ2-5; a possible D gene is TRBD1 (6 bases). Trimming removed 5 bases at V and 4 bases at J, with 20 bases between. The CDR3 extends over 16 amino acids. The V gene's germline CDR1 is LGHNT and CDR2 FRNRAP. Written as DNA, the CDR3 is TGTGCTAGTGGTCCAGAAGGGGGTGTCGTACTAGAGACCCAGTACTTC. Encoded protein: CASGPEGGVVLETQYF.

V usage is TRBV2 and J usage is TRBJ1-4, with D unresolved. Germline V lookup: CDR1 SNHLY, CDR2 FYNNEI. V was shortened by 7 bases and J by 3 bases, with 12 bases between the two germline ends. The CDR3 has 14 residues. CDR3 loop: CASTIIVANEKLFF. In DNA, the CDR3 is TGTGCCAGCACTATAATAGTGGCTAATGAAAAACTGTTTTTT. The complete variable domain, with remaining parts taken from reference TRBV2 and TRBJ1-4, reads EPEVTQTPSHQVTQMGQEVILRCVPISNHLYFYWYRQILGQKVEFLVSFYNNEISEKSEIFDDQFSVERPDGSNFTLKIRSTKLEDSAMYFCASTIIVANEKLFFGSGTQLSVL.

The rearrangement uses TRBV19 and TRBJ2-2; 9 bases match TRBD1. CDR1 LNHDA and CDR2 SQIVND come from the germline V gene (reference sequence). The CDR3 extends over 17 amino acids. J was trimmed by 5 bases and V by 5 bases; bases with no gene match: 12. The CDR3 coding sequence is TGTGCCAGTAGTGCGTGGACGGGACAGGGAGGTACCGGGGAGCTGTTTTTT. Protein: CASSAWTGQGGTGELFF.

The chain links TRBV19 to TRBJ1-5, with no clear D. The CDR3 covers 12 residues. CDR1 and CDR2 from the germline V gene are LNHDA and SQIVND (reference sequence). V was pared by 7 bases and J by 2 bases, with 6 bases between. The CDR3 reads CASTIGNQPQHF. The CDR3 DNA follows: TGTGCCAGTACAATTGGCAATCAGCCCCAGCATTTT.

The CDR3 protein is CASRDGQGTLNTEAFF. The CDR3 nucleotides read TGTGCCAGTAGGGATGGACAGGGGACGCTGAACACTGAAGCTTTCTTT. J is TRBJ1-1 and V is TRBV19; 9 bases are a match to TRBD1. CDR3 length: 16 amino acids. V shed 6 bases, J shed 0 bases, and the junction held 8 bases outside the gene matches. Germline V gene sequence: CDR1 LNHDA, CDR2 SQIVND (reference sequence).

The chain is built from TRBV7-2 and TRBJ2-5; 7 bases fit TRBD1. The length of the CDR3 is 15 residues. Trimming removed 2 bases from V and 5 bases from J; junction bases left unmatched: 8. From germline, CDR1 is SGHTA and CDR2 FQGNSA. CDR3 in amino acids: CASSLRQGVRETQYF. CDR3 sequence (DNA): TGTGCCAGCAGCTTAAGGCAGGGGGTTCGGGAGACCCAGTACTTC.